These 8 T cell receptor beta chains came from one sample sequenced in a study of T cell responses to AZD1222 COVID-19 vaccine. Measured with immunoSEQ multiplex PCR; TCRdb has only the in-frame clones, and not every one. This sample has around 170,000 clones; 90% occur once, and the top ten carry roughly 1.6%. The material sequenced was peripheral blood, taken on day 0 of AZD1222 vaccination. The receptors derive from an adult in good health.

The CDR3 region has the DNA TGTGCCAGCGGACAGCCCAATTCACCCCTCCACTTT. Translated, it gives CASGQPNSPLHF. The J gene is TRBJ1-6, the V gene TRBV2; TRBD1 is a possible D gene (6 bases). This CDR3 is built from 12 residues. The V end lost 8 bases, the J end lost 7 bases, and 9 bases lay between the germline ends. Germline V gene data show CDR1 as SNHLY and CDR2 as FYNNEI. Full variable domain (remainder filled in from reference TRBV2 and TRBJ1-6): EPEVTQTPSHQVTQMGQEVILRCVPISNHLYFYWYRQILGQKVEFLVSFYNNEISEKSEIFDDQFSVERPDGSNFTLKIRSTKLEDSAMYFCASGQPNSPLHFGNGTRLTVT.

The chain carries TRBV7-2 and TRBJ1-1; no definite D call. Germline V gives CDR1 SGHTA, CDR2 FQGNSA. This CDR3 has 13 residues. V lost 4 bases and J lost 2, with 8 bases in between. The CDR3 region has the DNA TGTGCCAGCAGCTCCTCGCTTAACACTGAAGCTTTCTTT. This codes for CASSSSLNTEAFF.

The chain is built from TRBV6-2 or TRBV6-3 and TRBJ2-7, with TRBD2 matching over 11 bases. The germline V gene has CDR1 MNHEY and CDR2 SVGEGT. The V segment lost 2 bases and the J segment 3 bases; nucleotides outside the gene matches: 12. The CDR3 runs to 18 residues. This CDR3 is CASSYGIAGGPRFYEQYF. CDR3 nucleotides: TGTGCCAGCAGTTACGGGATAGCGGGGGGGCCGAGGTTCTACGAGCAGTACTTC.

The V gene is TRBV28, the J gene TRBJ1-5; D is undetermined. Germline assignment: CDR1 MDHEN and CDR2 SYDVKM. Between the trimmed V and J ends, which lost 3 bases and 6 bases, there was a span of 6 bases. The CDR3 consists of 12 residues. The CDR3 bases are TGTGCCAGCAGTTTCGGGTCTCAGCCCCAGCATTTT. It specifies CASSFGSQPQHF.

The chain has TRBV5-1 and TRBJ1-2; 10 bases align to TRBD1. Germline assignment: CDR1 SGHRS and CDR2 YFSETQ. This CDR3 has 16 residues. With 0 bases clipped from V and 2 bases from J, the junction kept 4 bases outside the gene matches. The CDR3 nucleotides are TGCGCCAGCAGCTTGGGCGGGACAGGGGTAAACTATGGCTACACCTTC. Protein: CASSLGGTGVNYGYTF.

The chain carries TRBV5-1 and TRBJ1-4, with D possibly matching TRBD1 (6 bases). This CDR3 has 17 residues. Germline CDR1 and CDR2: SGHRS and YFSETQ. The V and J ends lost 4 bases and 0 bases respectively, with 16 bases between them. CDR3 nucleotides: TGCGCCAGCAGCCTCACAGGGTTAGGAGCAACTAATGAAAAACTGTTTTTT. Translation gives CASSLTGLGATNEKLFF.

J is TRBJ2-1 and V is TRBV6-5; D gene unclear. Germline CDR1 and CDR2: MNHEY and SVGAGI. V gave up 1 base and J gave up 5 bases, with 9 bases separating them. This CDR3 is 14 amino acids long. This chain's CDR3 is CASSYLGRNNEQFF. In DNA, the CDR3 is TGTGCCAGCAGTTACTTAGGACGGAACAATGAGCAGTTCTTC.

The V call is TRBV11-3, the J call TRBJ1-2, with TRBD1 as a possible D gene (6 bases). The V gene's germline CDR1 is SGHNT and CDR2 YENEEA. CDR3 length equals 16 residues. Trimming left V 2 bases short and J 5 bases short, with 18 bases between. CDR3 in amino acids: CASSLKAGEVDYGYTF. The CDR3 coding sequence is TGTGCCAGCAGCTTAAAGGCAGGGGAGGTTGATTATGGCTACACCTTC.